This TCR beta chain appears in the sequencing data of a study of T cell changes during pregnancy in multiple sclerosis. Measured with immunoSEQ multiplex PCR; TCRdb has only the in-frame clones, and not every one. The repertoire holds about 28,000 clones, with 90% to 95% as singletons. The CDR3 contains 15 residues. Trimming cost V 3 bases and J 5 bases; bases outside gene matches: 8. The germline gives CDR1 SGHDT, CDR2 YYEEEE. This chain links TRBV5-6 with TRBJ2-5, with 9 nucleotides matching TRBD1. The sample in question was CD8+ T cells from peripheral blood mononuclear cells, obtained before pregnancy. The receptor's source is a female donor with multiple sclerosis, enrolled in a pregnancy study. CDR3 sequence (DNA): TGTGCCAGCAGCTCCCGGGACAGGGCGGGTGAGACCCAGTACTTC. Its protein is CASSSRDRAGETQYF. Full variable domain (missing parts from reference TRBV5-6 and TRBJ2-5): DAGVTQSPTHLIKTRGQQVTLRCSPKSGHDTVSWYQQALGQGPQFIFQYYEEEERQRGNFPDRFSGHQFPNYSSELNVNALLLGDSALYLCASSSRDRAGETQYFGPGTRLLVL.